This TCR beta chain is from a study of blood T cell repertoires in COVID-19. In the study overall: Sites across the United States, Italy and Spain contributed samples from acute and convalescent COVID-19. PBMCs, B-cell-depleted T cells, or T cells provided the cDNA or gDNA that made up the material.

CDR1 LNHDA and CDR2 SQIVND come from the germline V gene (reference sequence). The ends were cut back, 3 bases at V and 1 base at J, with 10 bases in the middle. The CDR3 is made up of 14 amino acids. Seattle researchers signed up patients amid active infection and tracked them longitudinally. In the original workflow: Reference gene primer amplification gave estimated nucleated cell counts. Generated by immunoSEQ multiplex PCR, the TCRdb table keeps only in-frame clones and is missing some. V, J and clone size reflect that table, while D and trimming were determined from the DNA. The sample holds over 250,000 clones, around 85% seen once.

Sequencing was performed on peripheral blood. This receptor was obtained from a human donor with COVID-19, enrolled during active disease. The donor label of this sample is uncertain. The chain has TRBV19 and TRBJ2-7; the D is unclear. CDR3 bases: TGTGCCAGTAGTATTCGTACCGAGTCCTACGAGCAGTACTTC. It specifies CASSIRTESYEQYF.